This T cell receptor beta chain stems from a study of blood T cell repertoires in COVID-19. Turning to the study itself: There were acute and convalescent COVID-19 samples, and they came from the United States, Italy and Spain.

The V and J ends lost 4 bases and 0 bases respectively, with 11 bases between them. Germline values: CDR1 SGHRS, CDR2 YFSETQ. CDR3 length: 15 residues. The authors' processing: For nucleated cells, counts were estimated from reference gene primer amplification. The assay was immunoSEQ multiplex PCR, and TCRdb's table has in-frame clones only and misses some. V, J and clone size reflect that table, while D and trimming were determined from the DNA. Here the sample spans around 220,000 clones, 75% to 90% being singletons. Note on this clone: The same CDR3 arises from other DNA sequences in this sample as well.

Material: peripheral blood. The TCR was taken from a woman of 80 years or more with COVID-19, enrolled during active disease. The chain recombines TRBV5-1 with TRBJ1-3; D possibly corresponds to TRBD1 (5 bases). The CDR3 nucleotides read TGCGCCAGCAGCCCCCAGGGAGGCTCTGGAAACACCATATATTTT. Translating gives CASSPQGGSGNTIYF.